A few counts support the clone carrying this T cell receptor beta chain. The antigen is not known. The CDR3 runs to 12 residues. Germline lookup yields CDR1 SQVTM and CDR2 ANQGSEA. V was shortened by 3 bases and J by 8 bases, with 13 bases between the two germline ends. The authors reverse transcribed all of the isolated RNA, so sequencing captured expressed TCRB transcripts. Profiling relied on immunoSEQ multiplex PCR, and the TCRdb table lists in-frame clones only, not all of them. The sample consists of around 340,000 clones, 9.3% of them appearing once. This entry belongs to a study of beta chain features in type 1 diabetes. General study results and limits: Among patients with Type 1 diabetes, TCRB CDR3s were moderately but significantly shorter in every one of the four CD4+ subsets. Within the patient group, naive, central memory and Treg TCRB repertoires appeared more similar to each other than within healthy donors.

Sequencing was done on a sample of central memory CD4+ T cells from blood. J is TRBJ1-1 and V is TRBV29-1; tentatively, D is TRBD1 (5 bases). The clonotype originates from a man younger than 45 with type 1 diabetes. The CDR3 is CSVEAPGLEAFF. The CDR3 nucleotides read TGCAGCGTTGAGGCCCCGGGACTAGAAGCTTTCTTT.